This T cell receptor beta chain came from a study of T cells after yellow fever vaccination. Study-wide findings and caveats: Clones that expanded after primary vaccination mostly reappeared after the booster (96% CD4, approximately 89% CD8).

In this sample, this clonotype turned up many times. Germline V CDR1 and CDR2: SGHAT, FQNNGV. Trimming cost V 0 bases and J 3 bases, with 13 bases left between them. The CDR3 is made up of 16 amino acids. TCRdb called the 5' RACE reads again in MiXCR, with one record for every CDR3 protein. The data contain approximately 26,000 distinct CDR3 sequences, approximately 4.9% of them singletons. The sequence was collected from a man younger than 35 who received the YFV17D yellow fever vaccine. This specimen consisted of PBMCs, either bulk or a sorted T-cell subset (CD4+, CD8+, memory, or dextramer-sorted; not recorded which), obtained on the day of the yellow fever booster vaccination. The V call is TRBV11-2, the J call TRBJ2-3; D perhaps matches TRBD2 (6 bases). The CDR3 DNA is TGTGCCAGCAGCTTAGAGCGGGGCAGTAAGACAGATACGCAGTATTTT. Translated, it gives CASSLERGSKTDTQYF.